Each of the 27 T cell receptor beta chains below was sequenced from the same sample in a study of blood T cell repertoires in COVID-19. Only in-frame clones appear in the TCRdb table, and some are missing; sequencing was by immunoSEQ multiplex PCR. The sample records more than 200,000 clones, about 84% being singletons. The sample consisted of PBMCs or T cells enriched from blood (not recorded which). The receptors originated from a woman aged 40 to 55 with acute COVID-19.

This CDR3 is CASSTDSGNQPQHF. CDR3 nucleotide sequence: TGTGCCAGCAGTACCGACAGTGGCAATCAGCCCCAGCATTTT. V usage is TRBV28 and J usage is TRBJ1-5; possible D gene TRBD1, 5 bases. In germline, CDR1 is MDHEN, CDR2 SYDVKM. This CDR3 is built from 14 residues. The V and J ends lost 5 bases and 2 bases respectively, with 10 bases between them.

V is TRBV10-3 and J is TRBJ1-3; no firm D call. The CDR3 loop spans 11 amino acids. Germline CDR1 and CDR2: ENHRY and SYGVKD. V was shortened by 9 bases and J by 4 bases, with 7 bases between the two germline ends. The CDR3 reads CAIRVGNTIYF. The CDR3 DNA reads TGTGCCATTCGGGTCGGAAACACCATATATTTT.

This clone has just a few counts. The CDR3 region has the DNA TGCAGCGTCACCGTCATGGGGCTCGACACCTTC. It translates to CSVTVMGLDTF. V and J are TRBV29-1 and TRBJ1-2, with D maybe TRBD1 (5 bases). Germline V lookup: CDR1 SQVTM, CDR2 ANQGSEA. The CDR3 loop spans 11 amino acids. V was shortened by 6 bases and J by 12 bases, with 17 bases between the two germline ends.

This rearrangement joins TRBV5-1 to TRBJ1-2; tentative D call: TRBD1 (6 bases). The CDR3 has 12 amino acids. V was clipped by 4 bases and J by 5 bases, with 9 bases between them. Germline values: CDR1 SGHRS, CDR2 YFSETQ. The CDR3 coding sequence is TGCGCCAGCAGCGCGGACAGATATGGCTACACCTTC. Protein sequence: CASSADRYGYTF. The full variable domain, in which reference TRBV5-1 and TRBJ1-2 provide the parts outside the CDR3, is KAGVTQTPRYLIKTRGQQVTLSCSPISGHRSVSWYQQTPGQGLQFLFEYFSETQRNKGNFPGRFSGRQFSNSRSEMNVSTLELGDSALYLCASSADRYGYTFGSGTRLTVV.

The V gene is TRBV5-4, the J gene TRBJ1-3; 7 bases line up with TRBD1. Germline CDR1 and CDR2: SGHNT and YYREEE (reference sequence). V was clipped by 0 bases and J by 2 bases; unmatched bases: 2. The CDR3 runs 15 residues. The CDR3 sequence is CASSLDQGAGNTIYF. CDR3 DNA: TGTGCCAGCAGCTTGGACCAGGGGGCTGGAAACACCATATATTTT.

V usage is TRBV19 and J usage is TRBJ1-1, with 10 nucleotides matching TRBD1. The CDR3 has 14 amino acids. In germline, CDR1 is LNHDA, CDR2 SQIVND (reference sequence). J was trimmed by 4 bases and V by 7 bases; bases with no gene match: 6. This CDR3 is CASTRQGAVTEAFF. DNA for the CDR3: TGTGCCAGTACCAGACAGGGGGCCGTCACTGAAGCTTTCTTT.

This rearrangement joins TRBV7-3 to TRBJ1-2; no definite D call. This CDR3 region has 13 residues. Germline V CDR1 and CDR2: SGHTA, FQGTGA. V lost 5 bases and J lost 4, with 11 bases in between. The CDR3 loop reads CASSLASGYGYTF. CDR3 sequence (DNA): TGTGCCAGCAGCCTCGCATCGGGCTATGGCTACACCTTC. The full variable domain, in which reference TRBV7-3 and TRBJ1-2 provide the parts outside the CDR3, is GAGVSQTPSNKVTEKGKYVELRCDPISGHTALYWYRQSLGQGPEFLIYFQGTGAADDSGLPNDRFFAVRPEGSVSTLKIQRTERGDSAVYLCASSLASGYGYTFGSGTRLTVV.

The J gene is TRBJ2-3, the V gene TRBV4-2; 10 nucleotides align to TRBD2. Germline values: CDR1 LGHNA, CDR2 YNFKEQ. This CDR3 spans 17 amino acids. The J segment lost 3 bases and the V segment lost 4 bases, leaving 10 bases of the junction unmatched. The DNA of the CDR3 is TGTGCCAGCAGCCTATATCCCAGCGGGGGGGCAACAGATACGCAGTATTTT. It is translated as CASSLYPSGGATDTQYF.

The chain links TRBV27 to TRBJ1-2, with TRBD1 as a possible D gene (6 bases). CDR1 and CDR2 (germline): MNHEY, SMNVEV (reference sequence). There are 13 residues in the CDR3. Trimming shortened V by 5 bases and J by 5 bases, and 12 bases separated the two germline ends. The DNA for the CDR3 is TGTGCCAGCAGTGGCCAGGGGAAATATGGCTACACCTTC. Translation: CASSGQGKYGYTF.

The V call is TRBV30, the J call TRBJ1-1; D call uncertain. Trimming cost V 0 bases and J 3 bases, with 11 bases left between them. Looked up from germline, CDR1 is GTSNPN and CDR2 is SVGIG (reference sequence). The CDR3 totals 14 residues. CDR3 in DNA: TGTGCCTGGAGTGTGAGACGCGGGGACACTGAAGCTTTCTTT. This gives the protein CAWSVRRGDTEAFF.

This sequence joins TRBV3-1 (or the pseudogene TRBV3-2) and TRBJ2-5; D unresolved. Trimming removed 0 bases from V and 4 bases from J, with 12 bases in between. The CDR3 length is 15 residues. Germline-derived CDR1 and CDR2 are LGHDT and YNNKEL (reference sequence). CDR3 DNA: TGTGCCAGCAGCCAAGAGTTTGCCCCCGGAGAGACCCAGTACTTC. This codes for CASSQEFAPGETQYF.

V is TRBV13 and J is TRBJ2-5, with D perhaps TRBD2 (5 bases). The ends were cut back, 0 bases at V and 2 bases at J, with 10 bases in the middle. In germline, CDR1 is PRHDT, CDR2 FYEKMQ (reference sequence). The CDR3 runs 15 residues. CDR3 residues: CASSLGHSVQETQYF. CDR3 DNA: TGTGCCAGCAGCTTAGGCCATAGCGTACAAGAGACCCAGTACTTC.

The chain carries TRBV10-1 and TRBJ2-3; possibly TRBD1 for D (6 bases). This CDR3 region has 17 residues. Trimming cost V 0 bases and J 0 bases, with 13 bases left between them. From germline, CDR1 is WNHNN and CDR2 SYGVQD (reference sequence). The chain's CDR3 is CASSESPTGLSTDTQYF. CDR3 nucleotides: TGCGCCAGCAGTGAGTCCCCCACAGGGCTAAGCACAGATACGCAGTATTTT.

The genes are TRBV7-2 and TRBJ2-7; tentative D call: TRBD1 (7 bases). V gave up 3 bases and J gave up 2 bases, with 17 bases separating them. The CDR3 length is 16 residues. Germline V gene lookup returns CDR1 SGHTA and CDR2 FQGNSA. CDR3: CASSFTSGRGAYEQYF. The CDR3 bases are TGTGCCAGCAGCTTCACGTCGGGCAGGGGGGCCTACGAGCAGTACTTC.

This clone was seen a few times. The V and J genes are TRBV12-3 or TRBV12-4 and TRBJ2-3, with 8 bases lining up with TRBD2. CDR3 length equals 13 residues. V dropped 2 bases and J dropped 12; count of bases not matched to a gene: 7. CDR3 nucleotide sequence: TGTGCCAGCAGTTTAACTCCGGGACTAGACCAGTATTTT. This encodes CASSLTPGLDQYF.

V gene TRBV7-9 combines with J gene TRBJ2-1, with 9 bases identical to TRBD2. The CDR3 runs 14 residues. Germline V gene lookup returns CDR1 SEHNR and CDR2 FQNEAQ (reference sequence). V trimming: 4 bases; J trimming: 7 bases; junction bases outside the gene matches: 5. The CDR3 DNA sequence: TGTGCCAGCAGCTGGGGACTAGCTGAGAATGAGCAGTTCTTC. Translating gives CASSWGLAENEQFF.

The CDR3 spells CASSPSSYEQYF. The CDR3 coding sequence is TGTGCCAGCAGCCCCTCCTCCTACGAGCAGTACTTC. This chain joins TRBV11-1 and TRBJ2-7; no clear D gene. The V gene's germline CDR1 is SGHAT and CDR2 FQDESV (reference sequence). Trimming cost V 5 bases and J 0 bases, with 5 bases left between them. This CDR3 is 12 amino acids long.

The chain recombines TRBV19 with TRBJ2-3, with 10 bases identical to TRBD2. Per the germline V gene, CDR1 is LNHDA and CDR2 is SQIVND (reference sequence). The V segment lost 4 bases and the J segment 4 bases; nucleotides outside the gene matches: 2. The CDR3 covers 14 residues. This CDR3 is CASSTGTSADTQYF. The CDR3 nucleotides read TGTGCCAGTAGTACCGGGACTAGCGCAGATACGCAGTATTTT.

In this sample, this clone turned up a few times. The rearrangement joins TRBV7-2 to TRBJ1-4; D gene ambiguous. The length of the CDR3 is 14 residues. Germline CDR1 is SGHTA and CDR2 is FQGNSA. Trimming cost V 5 bases and J 8 bases, with 15 bases left between them. Here the CDR3 reads CASSADHEVEKLFF. CDR3 DNA: TGTGCCAGCAGCGCAGACCATGAGGTGGAAAAACTGTTTTTT. The complete variable domain, with remaining parts taken from reference TRBV7-2 and TRBJ1-4, reads GAGVSQSPSNKVTEKGKDVELRCDPISGHTALYWYRQSLGQGLEFLIYFQGNSAPDKSGLPSDRFSAERTGGSVSTLTIQRTQQEDSAVYLCASSADHEVEKLFFGSGTQLSVL.

The chain combines TRBV11-2 with TRBJ2-7; TRBD1 aligns across 11 bases. The germline V gene has CDR1 SGHAT and CDR2 FQNNGV. The CDR3 loop spans 15 amino acids. Trimming removed 5 bases from V and 5 bases from J; junction bases left unmatched: 8. CDR3 DNA: TGTGCCAGCAGCCAACCGGGACAGGGGGTCCACGAGCAGTACTTC. This encodes CASSQPGQGVHEQYF. Looking up the rest from reference TRBV11-2 and TRBJ2-7 gives the full variable domain: EAGVAQSPRYKIIEKRQSVAFWCNPISGHATLYWYQQILGQGPKLLIQFQNNGVVDDSQLPKDRFSAERLKGVDSTLKIQPAKLEDSAVYLCASSQPGQGVHEQYFGPGTRLTVT.

This sequence joins TRBV29-1 and TRBJ1-1, with TRBD1 matching 9 bases. Unmatched junction bases numbered 13, after V lost 7 bases and J lost 1 base. CDR3 size: 16 residues. Germline loops: CDR1 SQVTM, CDR2 ANQGSEA. The CDR3 coding sequence is TGCAGCGCCCCCCCGGGGACAGGGCGAAAGAACACTGAAGCTTTCTTT. It specifies CSAPPGTGRKNTEAFF.

To note about this clone: No DNA is shown, since the ends of the CDR3 on it are uncertain; the CDR3 is the one TCRdb lists. This chain links TRBV21-1 with TRBJ2-2; the table's D gene call, TRBD1, was not cross checked with the DNA. TRBV21-1 is a recognized pseudogene. The CDR3 numbers 17 amino acids, ends counted. CDR3 residues: CASSNNWGQGAAGELFF.

The chain couples TRBV29-1 to TRBJ2-5, with TRBD1 as a possible D gene (6 bases). Trimming left V 7 bases short and J 3 bases short, with 6 bases between. The CDR3 has 10 residues. Looked up from germline, CDR1 is SQVTM and CDR2 is ANQGSEA. CDR3 sequence reads: CSDREETQYF. The CDR3 bases are TGCAGCGACAGGGAAGAGACCCAGTACTTC.

The chain uses TRBV6-4 and TRBJ1-6; no reliable D call. Trimming cost V 6 bases and J 4 bases, with 10 bases left between them. CDR3 length equals 14 residues. The germline V gene encodes CDR1 MRHNA and CDR2 SNTAGT. The CDR3 region has the DNA TGTGCCAGCAGCACAGAAAGATATAATTCACCCCTCCACTTT. This codes for CASSTERYNSPLHF.

The chain uses TRBV11-2 and TRBJ2-3; the match to TRBD2 covers 9 bases. CDR3 length: 14 residues. Germline CDR1 reads SGHAT; CDR2 reads FQNNGV. J was trimmed by 3 bases and V by 4 bases; bases with no gene match: 2. As DNA, the CDR3 is TGTGCCAGCAGCTCCGGACTAGCGACAGATACGCAGTATTTT. Translation gives CASSSGLATDTQYF.

This chain connects TRBV6-5 to TRBJ2-7; 8 bases are a match to TRBD2. CDR1 is MNHEY and CDR2 is SVGAGI in the germline V gene. The ends lost 3 bases at V and 3 bases at J; junction bases unmatched: 7. This CDR3 has 15 amino acids. CDR3 sequence reads: CASSYESGGYYEQYF. The CDR3 coding sequence is TGTGCCAGCAGTTATGAATCGGGAGGGTACTACGAGCAGTACTTC.

This clone was observed once. This sequence joins TRBV28 and TRBJ2-1, with D possibly being TRBD1 (6 bases). Germline V gene sequence: CDR1 MDHEN, CDR2 SYDVKM. This CDR3 contains 15 residues. V lost 7 bases, J lost 8 bases, and 21 bases lay in between. This chain's CDR3 is CASNPFLQGSHEQFF. The CDR3 nucleotides are TGTGCCAGCAACCCTTTTCTCCAGGGGAGCCATGAGCAGTTCTTC.